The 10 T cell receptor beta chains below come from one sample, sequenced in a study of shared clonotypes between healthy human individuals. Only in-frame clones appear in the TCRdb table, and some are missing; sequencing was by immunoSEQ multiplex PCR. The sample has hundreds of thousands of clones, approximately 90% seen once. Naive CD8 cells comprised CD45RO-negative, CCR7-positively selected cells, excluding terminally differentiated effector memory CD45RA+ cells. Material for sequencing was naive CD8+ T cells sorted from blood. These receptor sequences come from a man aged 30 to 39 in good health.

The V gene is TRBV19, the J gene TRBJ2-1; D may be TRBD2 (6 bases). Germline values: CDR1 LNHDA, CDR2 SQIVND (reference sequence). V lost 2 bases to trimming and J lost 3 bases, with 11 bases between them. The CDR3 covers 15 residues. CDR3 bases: TGTGCCAGTAGTATACAGGGAGGAGGCTACAATGAGCAGTTCTTC. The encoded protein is CASSIQGGGYNEQFF.

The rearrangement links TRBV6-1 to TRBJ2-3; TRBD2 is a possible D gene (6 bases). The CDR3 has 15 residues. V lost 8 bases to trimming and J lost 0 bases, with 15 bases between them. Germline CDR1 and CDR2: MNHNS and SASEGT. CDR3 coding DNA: TGTGCCAGCTCCCTTCGGCGGGGTAGCACAGATACGCAGTATTTT. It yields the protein CASSLRRGSTDTQYF.

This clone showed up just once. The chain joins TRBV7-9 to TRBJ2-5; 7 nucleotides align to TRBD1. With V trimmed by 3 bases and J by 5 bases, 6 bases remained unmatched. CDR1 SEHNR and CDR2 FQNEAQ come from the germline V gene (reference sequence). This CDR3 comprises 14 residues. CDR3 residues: CASSFSADRETQYF. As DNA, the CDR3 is TGTGCCAGCAGCTTTTCGGCGGACAGGGAGACCCAGTACTTC.

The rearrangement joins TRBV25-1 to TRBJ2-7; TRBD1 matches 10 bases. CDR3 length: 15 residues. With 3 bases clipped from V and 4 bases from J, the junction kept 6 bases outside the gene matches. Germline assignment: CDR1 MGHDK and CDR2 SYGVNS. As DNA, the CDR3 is TGTGCCAGCAGTGAGGCTAGACAGGGGGCTTACGAGCAGTACTTC. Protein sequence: CASSEARQGAYEQYF.

CDR3: CASSAGLAAADTQYF. Written as DNA, the CDR3 is TGTGCCAGCAGCGCGGGACTAGCGGCGGCAGATACGCAGTATTTT. V and J are TRBV5-8 and TRBJ2-3; 11 nucleotides line up with TRBD2. Germline CDR1 SGHTS, CDR2 YDEGEE. The ends lost 4 bases at V and 4 bases at J; junction bases unmatched: 5. The CDR3 length is 15 residues.

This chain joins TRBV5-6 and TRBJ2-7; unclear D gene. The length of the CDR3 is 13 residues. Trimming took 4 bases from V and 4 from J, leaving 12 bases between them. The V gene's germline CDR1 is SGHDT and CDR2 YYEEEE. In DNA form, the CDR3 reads TGTGCCAGCAGCGATGGTTACGGGTACGAGCAGTACTTC. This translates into CASSDGYGYEQYF.

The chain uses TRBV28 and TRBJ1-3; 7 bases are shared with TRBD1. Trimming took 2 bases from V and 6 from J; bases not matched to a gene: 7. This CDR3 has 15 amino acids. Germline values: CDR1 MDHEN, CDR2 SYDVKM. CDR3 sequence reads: CASSLEGQRLNTIYF. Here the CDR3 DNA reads TGTGCCAGCAGTTTAGAGGGACAGCGCTTAAACACCATATATTTT.

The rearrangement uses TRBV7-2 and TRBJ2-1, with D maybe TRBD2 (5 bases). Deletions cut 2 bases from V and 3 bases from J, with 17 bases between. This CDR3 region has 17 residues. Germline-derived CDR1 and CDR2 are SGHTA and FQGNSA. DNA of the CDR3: TGTGCCAGCAGCTTAATTTTGGCTAGCCCTAGCTACAATGAGCAGTTCTTC. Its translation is CASSLILASPSYNEQFF.

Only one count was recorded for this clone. CDR3 loop: CASSPTSGSPFTDTQYF. The CDR3 coding sequence is TGTGCCAGCAGCCCGACTAGCGGGAGCCCTTTCACAGATACGCAGTATTTT. V and J are TRBV25-1 and TRBJ2-3, with 12 bases fitting TRBD2. This CDR3 is built from 17 residues. Germline V gene data show CDR1 as MGHDK and CDR2 as SYGVNS. V was pared by 6 bases and J by 2 bases, with 9 bases of the junction left unmatched.

CDR3 DNA sequence: TGTGCCAGCAGCTTGGGCGGGGGACAGGGCTACGAGCAGTACTTC. It encodes CASSLGGGQGYEQYF. This chain links TRBV5-5 with TRBJ2-7; TRBD1 aligns across 9 bases. Germline lookup yields CDR1 SGHKS and CDR2 YYEKEE (reference sequence). V shed 0 bases and J 3 bases; nucleotides not matched to a gene: 4. The CDR3 contains 15 residues. The whole variable domain, remainder taken from reference TRBV5-5 and TRBJ2-7, is DAGVTQSPTHLIKTRGQQVTLRCSPISGHKSVSWYQQVLGQGPQFIFQYYEKEERGRGNFPDRFSARQFPNYSSELNVNALLLGDSALYLCASSLGGGQGYEQYFGPGTRLTVT.